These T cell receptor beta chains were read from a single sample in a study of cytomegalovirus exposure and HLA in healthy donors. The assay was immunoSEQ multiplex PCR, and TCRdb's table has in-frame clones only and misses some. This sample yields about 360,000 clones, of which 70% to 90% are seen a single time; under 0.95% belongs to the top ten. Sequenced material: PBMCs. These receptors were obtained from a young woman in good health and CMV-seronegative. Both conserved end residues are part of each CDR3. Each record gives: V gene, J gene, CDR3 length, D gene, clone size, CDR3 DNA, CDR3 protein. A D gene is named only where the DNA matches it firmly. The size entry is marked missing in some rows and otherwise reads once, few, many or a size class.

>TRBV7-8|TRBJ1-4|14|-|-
TGTGCCAGCAGCGCCGGGACTTCCGTCGGAAAACTGTTTTTT
CASSAGTSVGKLFF
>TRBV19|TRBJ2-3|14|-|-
TGTGCCAGTAACAAATTTCGGGATAGAGATACGCAGTATTTT
CASNKFRDRDTQYF
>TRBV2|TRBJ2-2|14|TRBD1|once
TGTGCCAGCAGCCTACGACAGGGAACCGGGGAGCTGTTTTTT
CASSLRQGTGELFF
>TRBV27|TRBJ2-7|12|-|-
TGTGCCAGCGGTTGGGGGGTTCGGGAGCAGTACTTC
CASGWGVREQYF
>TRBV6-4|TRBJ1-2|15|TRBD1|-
TGTGCCAGCAGTGACGGGACAGGGGGCGCAGGTGGCTACACCTTC
CASSDGTGGAGGYTF
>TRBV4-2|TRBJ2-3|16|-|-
TGTGCCAGCAGCCAAGATTTGTACAGCCACACAGATACGCAGTATTTT
CASSQDLYSHTDTQYF
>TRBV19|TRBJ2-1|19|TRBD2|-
TGTGCCAGTAGTATAAACCTAGCGGGAGGGCCTTATCATTTAAGTGAGCAGTTCTTC
CASSINLAGGPYHLSEQFF
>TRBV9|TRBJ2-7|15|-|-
TGTGCCAGCAGCCCCACCGGGTCTGAAATTGGGGAGCAGTACTTC
CASSPTGSEIGEQYF
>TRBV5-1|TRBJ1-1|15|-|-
TGCGCCAGCAGCCCCCTGTTCGCAGGGATAACTGAAGCTTTCTTT
CASSPLFAGITEAFF
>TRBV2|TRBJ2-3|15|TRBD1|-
TGTGCCAGCAGTGAATTGGGACAGAGCACAGATACGCAGTATTTT
CASSELGQSTDTQYF
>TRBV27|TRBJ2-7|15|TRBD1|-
TGTGCCAGCAGTTTTGCTAGGGGGCCCCCCTACGAGCAGTACTTC
CASSFARGPPYEQYF
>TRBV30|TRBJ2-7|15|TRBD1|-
TGTGCCTGGAGTACAGGGACAGGGGGCTTCTACGAGCAGTACTTC
CAWSTGTGGFYEQYF
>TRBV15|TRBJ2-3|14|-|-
TGTGCCACCAGCAGAGGGAGGGGTCCAGATACGCAGTATTTT
CATSRGRGPDTQYF
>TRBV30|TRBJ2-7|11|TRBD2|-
TGTGCCTGGAGCCGCGGGGGCGAGCAGTACTTC
CAWSRGGEQYF
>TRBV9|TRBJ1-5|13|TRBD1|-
TGTGCCAGCAGCAGGGGGCTGGATCAGCCCCAGCATTTT
CASSRGLDQPQHF
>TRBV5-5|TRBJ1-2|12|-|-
TGTGCCAGCAGCTTGGGGCATATGCGCTACACCTTC
CASSLGHMRYTF
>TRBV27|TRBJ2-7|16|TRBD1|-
TGTGCCAGCAGTTCACAGGGGGTAGCGCACCCCTACGAGCAGTACTTC
CASSSQGVAHPYEQYF
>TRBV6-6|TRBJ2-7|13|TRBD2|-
TGTGCCAGCAGTTACGGTAGCGGGGGAGAGCAGTACTTC
CASSYGSGGEQYF
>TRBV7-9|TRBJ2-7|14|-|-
TGTGCCAGCAGCCCCCGACATCAGGCCTACGAGCAGTACTTC
CASSPRHQAYEQYF
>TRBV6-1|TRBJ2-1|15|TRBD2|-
TGTGCCAGCACTAGACTAGCGGGGGGGCCTAATGAGCAGTTCTTC
CASTRLAGGPNEQFF
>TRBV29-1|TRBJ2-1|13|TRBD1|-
TGCAGCGCTAAGGGACAGGGAAGAAATGAGCAGTTCTTC
CSAKGQGRNEQFF
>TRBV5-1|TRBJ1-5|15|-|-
TGCGCCAGCAGCTGGACCGGGGATCGGGATCAGCCCCAGCATTTT
CASSWTGDRDQPQHF
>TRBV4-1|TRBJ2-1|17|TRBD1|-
TGCGCCAGCAGCCAGTGGACAGGAGCGCTCACCTACAATGAGCAGTTCTTC
CASSQWTGALTYNEQFF
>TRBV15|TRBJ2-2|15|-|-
TGTGCCACCAGCAGGACAGGAACGGGCACCGGGGAGCTGTTTTTT
CATSRTGTGTGELFF
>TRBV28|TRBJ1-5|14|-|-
TGTGCCAGCAGTTTAGAACAGGGCAATCAGCCCCAGCATTTT
CASSLEQGNQPQHF
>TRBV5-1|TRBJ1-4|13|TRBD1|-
TGCGCCAGCAGCTCGGGACAGGAAGGAAAACTGTTTTTT
CASSSGQEGKLFF
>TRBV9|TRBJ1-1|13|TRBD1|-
TGTGCCAGCAGCCCCCGGACAGGTATAGCAGCTTTCTTT
CASSPRTGIAAFF
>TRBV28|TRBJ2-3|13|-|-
TGTGCCAGCAGTTTCGCAGATGCAGATACGCAGTATTTT
CASSFADADTQYF
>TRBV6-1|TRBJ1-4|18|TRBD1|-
TGTGCCAGCAGTGGACTCGGGACAGGGGGCAGGTCTAATGAAAAACTGTTTTTT
CASSGLGTGGRSNEKLFF
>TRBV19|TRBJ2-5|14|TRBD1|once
TGTGCCAGTAGGGGACGGACAGGGCTGCAGACCCAGTACTTC
CASRGRTGLQTQYF
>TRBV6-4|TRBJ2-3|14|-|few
TGTGCCAGCAGTGAGGTGGTGGCGGGAGATACGCAGTATTTT
CASSEVVAGDTQYF
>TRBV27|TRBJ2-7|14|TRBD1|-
TGTGCCAGCAGTCCCCCGGGACAGAGCTACGAGCAGTACTTC
CASSPPGQSYEQYF
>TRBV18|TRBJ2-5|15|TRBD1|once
TGTGCCAGCTCACGGAATCAGGGGGCAGAGGAGACCCAGTACTTC
CASSRNQGAEETQYF
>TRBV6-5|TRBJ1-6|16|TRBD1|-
TGTGCCAGCAGTTATGGGACAGGGGGGAGAAATTCACCCCTCCACTTT
CASSYGTGGRNSPLHF
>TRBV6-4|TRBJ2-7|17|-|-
TGTGCCAGCAGTGACTCGAGGGCGAAGCGGGTCCTCTACGAGCAGTACTTC
CASSDSRAKRVLYEQYF
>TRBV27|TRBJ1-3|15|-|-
TGTGCCAGCAGTTTAAACAGGGCCTCTGGAAACACCATATATTTT
CASSLNRASGNTIYF
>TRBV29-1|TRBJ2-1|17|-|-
TGCAGCGTTGAAGATCGGCTAGCCCTTACCTCCTACAATGAGCAGTTCTTC
CSVEDRLALTSYNEQFF
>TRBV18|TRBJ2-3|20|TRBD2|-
TGTGCCAGCTCACCCTGGACTAGCGGGCGTTACAAATCTAGCACAGATACGCAGTATTTT
CASSPWTSGRYKSSTDTQYF
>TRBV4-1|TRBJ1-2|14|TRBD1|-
TGCGCCAGCAGCCCCTTCGGACAGGGTTATGGCTACACCTTC
CASSPFGQGYGYTF
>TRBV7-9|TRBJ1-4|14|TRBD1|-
TGTGCCAGCAGCCTCGGACAGGGAAGGGAAAAACTGTTTTTT
CASSLGQGREKLFF
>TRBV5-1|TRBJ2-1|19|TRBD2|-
TGCGCCAGCAGCTTGGGACTAGCGGACCTTAAGAGCTCCTACAATGAGCAGTTCTTC
CASSLGLADLKSSYNEQFF
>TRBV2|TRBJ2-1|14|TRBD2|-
TGTGCCAGCGAGGAGCGGGGGTCCACCAATGAGCAGTTCTTC
CASEERGSTNEQFF
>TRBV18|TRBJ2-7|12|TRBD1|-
TGTGCCAGCTCGGAAGGGACAGACGAGCAGTACTTC
CASSEGTDEQYF
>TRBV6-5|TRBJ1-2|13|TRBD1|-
TGTGCCAGCAGCCAAATTCAGGGGGATGGCTACACCTTC
CASSQIQGDGYTF
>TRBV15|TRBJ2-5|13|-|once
TGTGCCACCAGCACACCTTATAGCGAGACCCAGTACTTC
CATSTPYSETQYF